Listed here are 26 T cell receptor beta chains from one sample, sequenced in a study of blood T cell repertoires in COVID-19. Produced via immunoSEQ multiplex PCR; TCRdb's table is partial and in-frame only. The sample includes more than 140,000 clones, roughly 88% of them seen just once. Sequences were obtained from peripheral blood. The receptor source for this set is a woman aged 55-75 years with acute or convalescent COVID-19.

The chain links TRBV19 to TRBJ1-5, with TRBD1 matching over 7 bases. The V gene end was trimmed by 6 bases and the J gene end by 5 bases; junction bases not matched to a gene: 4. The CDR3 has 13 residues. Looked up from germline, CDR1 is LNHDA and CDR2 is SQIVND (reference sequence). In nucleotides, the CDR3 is TGTGCCAGTAGAGGAGGGGGCGATCAGCCCCAGCATTTT. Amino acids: CASRGGGDQPQHF.

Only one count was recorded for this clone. The CDR3 spells CASSLGGATEAFF. CDR3 DNA sequence: TGTGCCAGCAGTTTAGGAGGGGCTACTGAAGCTTTCTTT. This chain uses TRBV28 with TRBJ1-1; the D gene is possibly TRBD1 (5 bases). The germline V gene encodes CDR1 MDHEN and CDR2 SYDVKM. The CDR3 consists of 13 residues. The V end was cut by 2 bases, the J end by 5 bases, with 9 bases between.

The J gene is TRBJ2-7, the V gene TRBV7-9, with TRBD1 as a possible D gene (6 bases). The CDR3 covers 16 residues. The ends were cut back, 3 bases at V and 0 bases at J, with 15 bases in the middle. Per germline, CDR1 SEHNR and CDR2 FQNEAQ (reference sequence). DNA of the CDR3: TGTGCCAGCAGCTTTACCGGGACAACCGTCTCCTACGAGCAGTACTTC. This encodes CASSFTGTTVSYEQYF.

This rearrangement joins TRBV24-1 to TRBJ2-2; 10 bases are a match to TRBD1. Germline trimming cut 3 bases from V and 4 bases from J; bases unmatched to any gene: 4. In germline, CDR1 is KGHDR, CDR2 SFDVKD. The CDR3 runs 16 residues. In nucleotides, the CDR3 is TGTGCCACCAGTGATACGACAGGGGGCATCACCGGGGAGCTGTTTTTT. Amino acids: CATSDTTGGITGELFF.

CDR3 nucleotide sequence: TGTGCCAGCAGCTTGGAACCCGACAGGGCCGGGGAGCAGTACTTC. Protein: CASSLEPDRAGEQYF. This sequence joins TRBV5-4 and TRBJ2-7; TRBD1 agrees at 7 bases. Germline V gene sequence: CDR1 SGHNT, CDR2 YYREEE (reference sequence). Trimming removed 0 bases from V and 7 bases from J; junction bases left unmatched: 10. This CDR3 is 15 amino acids long.

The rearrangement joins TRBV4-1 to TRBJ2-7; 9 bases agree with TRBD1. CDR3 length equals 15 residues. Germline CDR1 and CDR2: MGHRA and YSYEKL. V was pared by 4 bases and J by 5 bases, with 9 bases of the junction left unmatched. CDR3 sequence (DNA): TGCGCCAGCAGCCTATACGACAGGGGGAGAGACGAGCAGTACTTC. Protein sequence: CASSLYDRGRDEQYF.

CDR3 nucleotides: TGCGCCAGCCAGAGAGGTAGCGGGGGCCACACCGGGGAGCTGTTTTTT. Its translation: CASQRGSGGHTGELFF. The chain couples TRBV5-1 to TRBJ2-2; 9 bases are shared with TRBD2. Germline CDR1 and CDR2: SGHRS and YFSETQ. The CDR3 totals 16 residues. With V trimmed by 7 bases and J by 3 bases, 10 bases remained unmatched.

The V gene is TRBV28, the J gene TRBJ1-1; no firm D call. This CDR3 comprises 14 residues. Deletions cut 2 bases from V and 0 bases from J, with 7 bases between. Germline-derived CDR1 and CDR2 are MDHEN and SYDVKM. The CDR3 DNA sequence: TGTGCCAGCAGTTTAGGGCAGATGAACACTGAAGCTTTCTTT. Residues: CASSLGQMNTEAFF.

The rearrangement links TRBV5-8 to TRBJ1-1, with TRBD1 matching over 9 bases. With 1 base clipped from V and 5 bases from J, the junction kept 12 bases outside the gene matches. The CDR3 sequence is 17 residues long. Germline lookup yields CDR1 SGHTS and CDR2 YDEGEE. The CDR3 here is CASSLTGSGTGNTEAFF. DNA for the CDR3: TGTGCCAGCAGCTTGACCGGTTCCGGGACAGGGAATACTGAAGCTTTCTTT.

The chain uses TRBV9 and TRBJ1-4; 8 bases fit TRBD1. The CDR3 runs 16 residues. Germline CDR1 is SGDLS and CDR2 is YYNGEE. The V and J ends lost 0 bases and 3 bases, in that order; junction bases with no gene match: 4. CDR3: CASSVATGGANEKLFF. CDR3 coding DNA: TGTGCCAGCAGCGTAGCTACAGGGGGTGCTAATGAAAAACTGTTTTTT.

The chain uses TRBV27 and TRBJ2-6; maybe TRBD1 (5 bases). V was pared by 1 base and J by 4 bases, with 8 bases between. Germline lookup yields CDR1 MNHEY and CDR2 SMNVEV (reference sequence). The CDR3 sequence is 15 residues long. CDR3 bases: TGTGCCAGCAGTTTATGGGGCTCCGGGGCCAACGTCCTGACTTTC. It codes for CASSLWGSGANVLTF. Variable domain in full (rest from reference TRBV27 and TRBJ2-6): EAQVTQNPRYLITVTGKKLTVTCSQNMNHEYMSWYRQDPGLGLRQIYYSMNVEVTDKGDVPEGYKVSRKEKRNFPLILESPSPNQTSLYFCASSLWGSGANVLTFGAGSRLTVL.

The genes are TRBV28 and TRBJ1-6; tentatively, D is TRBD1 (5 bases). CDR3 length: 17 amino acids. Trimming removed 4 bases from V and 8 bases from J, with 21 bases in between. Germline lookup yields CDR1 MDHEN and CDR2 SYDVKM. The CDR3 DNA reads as TGTGCCAGCAGTTCCCCCTTCCAGGGATATGAGGATTCACCCCTCCACTTT. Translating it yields CASSSPFQGYEDSPLHF. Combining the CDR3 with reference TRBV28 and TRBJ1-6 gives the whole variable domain DVKVTQSSRYLVKRTGEKVFLECVQDMDHENMFWYRQDPGLGLRLIYFSYDVKMKEKGDIPEGYSVSREKKERFSLILESASTNQTSMYLCASSSPFQGYEDSPLHFGNGTRLTVT.

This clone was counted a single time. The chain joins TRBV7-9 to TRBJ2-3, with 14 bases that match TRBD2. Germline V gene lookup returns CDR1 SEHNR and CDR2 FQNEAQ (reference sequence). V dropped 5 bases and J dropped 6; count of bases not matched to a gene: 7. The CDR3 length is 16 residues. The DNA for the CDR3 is TGTGCCAGCAGCCGTCGACTAGCGGGGGGGCGGGATACGCAGTATTTT. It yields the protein CASSRRLAGGRDTQYF.

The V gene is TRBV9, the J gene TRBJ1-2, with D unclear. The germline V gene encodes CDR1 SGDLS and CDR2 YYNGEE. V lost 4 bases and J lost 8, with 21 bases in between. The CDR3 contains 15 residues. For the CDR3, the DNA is TGTGCCAGCAGCCTAGATTCGGGAAGTCGGAGCGGCTACACCTTC. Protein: CASSLDSGSRSGYTF.

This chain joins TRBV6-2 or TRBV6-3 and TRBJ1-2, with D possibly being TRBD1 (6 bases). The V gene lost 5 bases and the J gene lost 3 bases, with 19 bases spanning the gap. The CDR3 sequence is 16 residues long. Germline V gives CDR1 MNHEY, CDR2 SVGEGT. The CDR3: CASSQPPRGAYYGYTF. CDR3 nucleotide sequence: TGTGCCAGCAGTCAACCCCCCAGGGGAGCTTACTATGGCTACACCTTC.

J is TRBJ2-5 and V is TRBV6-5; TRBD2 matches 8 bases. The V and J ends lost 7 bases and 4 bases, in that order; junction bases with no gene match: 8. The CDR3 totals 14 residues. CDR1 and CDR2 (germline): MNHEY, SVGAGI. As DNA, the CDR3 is TGTGCCAGCAAGGGAGTGGCGGGGGGAGAGACCCAGTACTTC. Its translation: CASKGVAGGETQYF.

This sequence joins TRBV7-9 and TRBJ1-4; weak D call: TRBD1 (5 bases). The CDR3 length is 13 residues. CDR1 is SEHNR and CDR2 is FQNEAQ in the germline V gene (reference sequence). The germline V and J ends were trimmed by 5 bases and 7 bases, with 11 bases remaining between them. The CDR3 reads CASSRGVGEKLFF. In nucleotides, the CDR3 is TGTGCCAGCAGCCGGGGGGTCGGTGAAAAACTGTTTTTT.

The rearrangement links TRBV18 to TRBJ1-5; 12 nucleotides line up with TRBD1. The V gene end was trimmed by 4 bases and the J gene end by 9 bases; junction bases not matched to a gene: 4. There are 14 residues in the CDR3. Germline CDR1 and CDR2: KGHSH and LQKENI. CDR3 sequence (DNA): TGTGCCAGCTCACTCGGGACAGGGGGCCTGCCCCAGCATTTT. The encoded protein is CASSLGTGGLPQHF. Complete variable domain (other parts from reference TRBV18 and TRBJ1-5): NAGVMQNPRHLVRRRGQEARLRCSPMKGHSHVYWYRQLPEEGLKFMVYLQKENIIDESGMPKERFSAEFPKEGPSILRIQQVVRGDSAAYFCASSLGTGGLPQHFGDGTRLSIL.

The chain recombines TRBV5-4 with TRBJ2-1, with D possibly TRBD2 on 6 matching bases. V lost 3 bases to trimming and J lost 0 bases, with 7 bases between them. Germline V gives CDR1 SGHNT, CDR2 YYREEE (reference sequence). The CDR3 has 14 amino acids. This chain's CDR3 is CASSSGSSYNEQFF. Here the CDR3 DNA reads TGTGCCAGCAGCTCCGGGAGCTCCTACAATGAGCAGTTCTTC.

The DNA for the CDR3 is TGTGCCAGCAGCTTACAGTGGAAGCGGCAAGAGACCCAGTACTTC. This translates into CASSLQWKRQETQYF. The chain recombines TRBV7-3 with TRBJ2-5; tentative D call: TRBD2 (5 bases). Trimming removed 2 bases at V and 2 bases at J, with 12 bases between. The CDR3 runs 15 residues. Looked up from germline, CDR1 is SGHTA and CDR2 is FQGTGA.

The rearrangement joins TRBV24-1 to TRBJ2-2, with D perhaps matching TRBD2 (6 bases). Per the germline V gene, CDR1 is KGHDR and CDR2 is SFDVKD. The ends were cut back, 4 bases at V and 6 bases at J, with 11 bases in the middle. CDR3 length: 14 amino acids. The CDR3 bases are TGTGCCACCAGTGACGAGACTAGTCCCGGGGAGCTGTTTTTT. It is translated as CATSDETSPGELFF.

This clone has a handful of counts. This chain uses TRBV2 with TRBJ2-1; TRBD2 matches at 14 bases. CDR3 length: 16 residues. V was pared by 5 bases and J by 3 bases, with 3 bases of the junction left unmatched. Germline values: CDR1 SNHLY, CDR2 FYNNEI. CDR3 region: CASSPGLAGVYNEQFF. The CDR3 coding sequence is TGTGCCAGCAGTCCGGGACTAGCGGGGGTCTACAATGAGCAGTTCTTC.

The CDR3 spells CASSQTGNNQPQHF. Written as DNA, the CDR3 is TGTGCCAGCAGCCAGACAGGCAACAATCAGCCCCAGCATTTT. The gene calls are TRBV9 and TRBJ1-5; D might be TRBD1 (6 bases). V was cut by 4 bases and J by 3 bases, with 11 bases left in between. CDR1 and CDR2 (germline): SGDLS, YYNGEE. This CDR3 region has 14 residues.

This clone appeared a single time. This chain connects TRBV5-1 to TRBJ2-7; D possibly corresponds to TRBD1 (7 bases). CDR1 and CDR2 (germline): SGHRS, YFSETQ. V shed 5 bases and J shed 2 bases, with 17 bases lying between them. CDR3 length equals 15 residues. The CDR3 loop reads CASRTLTRGAYEQYF. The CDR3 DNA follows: TGCGCCAGCAGGACCTTAACCAGGGGGGCCTACGAGCAGTACTTC.

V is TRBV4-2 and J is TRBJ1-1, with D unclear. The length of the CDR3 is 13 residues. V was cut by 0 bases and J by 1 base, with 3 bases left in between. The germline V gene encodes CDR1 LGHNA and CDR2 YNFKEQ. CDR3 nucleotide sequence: TGTGCCAGCAGCCAAGATAGGAACACTGAAGCTTTCTTT. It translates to CASSQDRNTEAFF.

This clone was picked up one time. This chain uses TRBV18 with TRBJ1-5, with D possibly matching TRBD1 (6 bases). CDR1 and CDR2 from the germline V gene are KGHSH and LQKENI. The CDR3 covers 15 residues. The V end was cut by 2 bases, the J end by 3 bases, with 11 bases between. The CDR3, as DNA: TGTGCCAGCTCACCAGTTCAGGGGAACAATCAGCCCCAGCATTTT. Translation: CASSPVQGNNQPQHF.